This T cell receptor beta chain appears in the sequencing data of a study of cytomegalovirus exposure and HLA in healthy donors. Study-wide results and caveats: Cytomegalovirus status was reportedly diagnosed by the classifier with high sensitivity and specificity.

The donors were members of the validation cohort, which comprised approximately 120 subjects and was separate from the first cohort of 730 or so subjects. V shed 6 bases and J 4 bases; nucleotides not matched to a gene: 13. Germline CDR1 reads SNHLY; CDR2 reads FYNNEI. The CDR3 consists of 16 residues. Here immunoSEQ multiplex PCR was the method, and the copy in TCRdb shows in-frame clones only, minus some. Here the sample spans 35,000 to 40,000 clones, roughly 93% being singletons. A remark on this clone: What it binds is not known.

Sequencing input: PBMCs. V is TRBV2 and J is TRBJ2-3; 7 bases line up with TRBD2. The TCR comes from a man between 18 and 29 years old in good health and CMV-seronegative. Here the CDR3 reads CASRAGDAGYSDTQYF. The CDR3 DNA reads TGTGCCAGCAGGGCGGGGGACGCAGGCTACTCAGATACGCAGTATTTT.